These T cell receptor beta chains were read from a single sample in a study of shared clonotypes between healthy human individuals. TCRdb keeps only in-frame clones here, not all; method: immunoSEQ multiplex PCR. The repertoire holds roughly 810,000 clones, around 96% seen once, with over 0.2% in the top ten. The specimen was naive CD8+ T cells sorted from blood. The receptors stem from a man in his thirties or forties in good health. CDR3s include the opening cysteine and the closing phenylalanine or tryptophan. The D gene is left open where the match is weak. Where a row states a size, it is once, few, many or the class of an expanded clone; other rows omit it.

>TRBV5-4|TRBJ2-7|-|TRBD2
TGTGCCAGCAGCGCAACCGGGACTACCGTCGGGCAGTACTTC
CASSATGTTVGQYF
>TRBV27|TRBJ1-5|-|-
TGTGCCAGCAGTTTATACGGGAATAGCAATCAGCCCCAGCATTTT
CASSLYGNSNQPQHF
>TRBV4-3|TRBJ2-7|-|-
TGCGCCAGCAGCCAAGTCGGGGGTGACGAGCAGTACTTC
CASSQVGGDEQYF
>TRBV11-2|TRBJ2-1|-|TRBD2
TGTGCCAGCACGCTAGCGGGAGGGTTAGTGAATGAGCAGTTCTTC
CASTLAGGLVNEQFF
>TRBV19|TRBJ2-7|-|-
TGTGCCAGTAGTGTAGCCGGCAGGGAATACGAGCAGTACTTC
CASSVAGREYEQYF
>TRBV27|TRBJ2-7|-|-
TGTGCCAGCAGTTTCCAGCGGATCTCCTACGAGCAGTACTTC
CASSFQRISYEQYF
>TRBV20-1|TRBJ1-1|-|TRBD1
TGCAGTGCTAGAGCAGGGGGAGCTTTCTTT
CSARAGGAFF
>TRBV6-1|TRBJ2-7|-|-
TGTGCCAGCAGTGCAAACCTACGCTACGAGCAGTACTTC
CASSANLRYEQYF
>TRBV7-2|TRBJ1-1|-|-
TGTGCCAGCAGCTGGTCCACGATGAACACTGAAGCTTTCTTT
CASSWSTMNTEAFF
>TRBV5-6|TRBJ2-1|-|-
TGTGCCAGCAGCTTGGGATTCGGGGTTATGTACGCGTCCTACAATGAGCAGTTCTTC
CASSLGFGVMYASYNEQFF
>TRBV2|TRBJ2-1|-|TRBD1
TGTGCCAGCAGTGATTTCACAGGGGGCAATGAGCAGTTCTTC
CASSDFTGGNEQFF
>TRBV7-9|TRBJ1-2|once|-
TGTGCCAGCAGTCCTTATGGCTACACCTTC
CASSPYGYTF
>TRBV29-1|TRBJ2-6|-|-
TGCAGCGTTGCATTCCGGGACATTGCGTCCGCTGGGGCCAACGTCCTGACTTTC
CSVAFRDIASAGANVLTF
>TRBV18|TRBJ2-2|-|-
TGTGCCAGCTCACCACCTTCTACACCCGGGGAGCTGTTTTTT
CASSPPSTPGELFF
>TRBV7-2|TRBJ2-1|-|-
TGTGCCAGCAGCCTGATCTCCTACAATGAGCAGTTCTTC
CASSLISYNEQFF
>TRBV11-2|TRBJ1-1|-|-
TGTGCCAGCAGCCCCTCGGGCGGGCACACTGAAGCTTTCTTT
CASSPSGGHTEAFF
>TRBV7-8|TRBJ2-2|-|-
TGTGCCAGCAGCCTACCAGGCGGCGTCGGGAACACCGGGGAGCTGTTTTTT
CASSLPGGVGNTGELFF
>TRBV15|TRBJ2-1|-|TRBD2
TGTGCCACCAGCAGTAGCGGGAGTGAATCCTACAATGAGCAGTTCTTC
CATSSSGSESYNEQFF
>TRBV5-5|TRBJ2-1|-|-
TGTGCCAGCAGCTTGTTGAGCCTAGGGAATGAGCAGTTCTTC
CASSLLSLGNEQFF
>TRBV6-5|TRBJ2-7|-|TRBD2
TGTGCCAGCAGTTACGCGGGGAGGGGTCCTTCCTACGAGCAGTACTTC
CASSYAGRGPSYEQYF
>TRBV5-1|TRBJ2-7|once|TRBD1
TGCGCCAGCAGCCCCGGGACAGGAGCCTACGAGCAGTACTTC
CASSPGTGAYEQYF
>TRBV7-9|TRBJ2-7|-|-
TGTGCCAGCAGCTTAGAGCCGTACGAGCAGTACTTC
CASSLEPYEQYF
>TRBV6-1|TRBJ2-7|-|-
TGTGCCAGCAGCAAAAGTCGGCAGCTGTCGGGCGAGCAGTACTTC
CASSKSRQLSGEQYF
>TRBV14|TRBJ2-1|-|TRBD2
TGTGCCAGCAGCCAAGATACAACTAGCGGGGTGTACAATGAGCAGTTCTTC
CASSQDTTSGVYNEQFF
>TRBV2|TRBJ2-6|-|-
TGTGCCAGCAGTGAGCTGTCTGGGGCCAACGTCCTGACTTTC
CASSELSGANVLTF
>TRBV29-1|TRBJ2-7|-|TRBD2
TGCAGCGTTGCAGGACTAGGAGGAGAATCCTACGAGCAGTACTTC
CSVAGLGGESYEQYF
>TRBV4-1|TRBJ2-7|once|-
TGCGCCAGCAGCCAAGTTTGGGTAGCGGCTAGCTCCTACGAGCAGTACTTC
CASSQVWVAASSYEQYF
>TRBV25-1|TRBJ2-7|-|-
TGTGCCAGCAGTAGGGCAGGAACCTACGAGCAGTACTTC
CASSRAGTYEQYF
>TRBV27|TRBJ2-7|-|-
TGTGCCAGCAGTTTATACGCTCGGGGAACCTACGAGCAGTACTTC
CASSLYARGTYEQYF
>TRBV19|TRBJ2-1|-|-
TGTGCCAGTAGTATAGACCCTGCGTACAATGAGCAGTTCTTC
CASSIDPAYNEQFF
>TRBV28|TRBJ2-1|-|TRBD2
TGTGCCAGCAGTCCCTCGGGCGGGAGCTCCTACAATGAGCAGTTCTTC
CASSPSGGSSYNEQFF
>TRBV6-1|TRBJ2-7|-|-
TGTGCCAGCAGTGAACTCGACAGGTCCTTCTCCTACGAGCAGTACTTC
CASSELDRSFSYEQYF
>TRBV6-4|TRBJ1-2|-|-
TGTGCCAGCAGCGACGGAGCAGGAGACCCCTCGGGCTACACCTTC
CASSDGAGDPSGYTF
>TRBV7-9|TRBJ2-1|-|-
TGTGCCAGCAGCCCAAGGGATACGGAGACCTACAATGAGCAGTTCTTC
CASSPRDTETYNEQFF
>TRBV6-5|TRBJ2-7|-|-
TGTGCCAGCAGTTACGCTAGTGCCTCCTACGAGCAGTACTTC
CASSYASASYEQYF
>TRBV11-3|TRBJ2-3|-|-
TGTGCCAGCAGCTTATCGATTGAGTCCACAGATACGCAGTATTTT
CASSLSIESTDTQYF
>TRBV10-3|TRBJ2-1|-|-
TGTGCCATACTAGATTGGAGGGACAATGAGCAGTTCTTC
CAILDWRDNEQFF
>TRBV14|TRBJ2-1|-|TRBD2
TGTGCCAGCAGCCAAACTAGCGTTCGACTCGTCAATGAGCAGTTCTTC
CASSQTSVRLVNEQFF
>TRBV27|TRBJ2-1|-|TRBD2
TGTGCCAGCAGTAAAGGACTAGCGGGAGCCTACAATGAGCAGTTCTTC
CASSKGLAGAYNEQFF
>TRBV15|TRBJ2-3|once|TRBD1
TGTGCCACCAGCAGAGAACCGGGACAGGACGCAGATACGCAGTATTTT
CATSREPGQDADTQYF